Listed below are T cell receptor beta chains from one sample, sequenced in a study of cytomegalovirus exposure and HLA in healthy donors. Method: immunoSEQ multiplex PCR; TCRdb's copy keeps in-frame clones and lacks some. The sample records 150,000 or so clones, roughly 73% being singletons. The sequencing sample was made of PBMCs. Receptors originate from a man between 18 and 29 years old in good health and CMV-seropositive. The CDR3 runs from the conserved cysteine through the conserved F or W. The D gene is left open where the match is weak. A row's size may be missing; if present it is once, few, many or a size class.

v_gene	j_gene	d_gene	abundance	CDR3nt	CDR3aa
TRBV28	TRBJ1-6	.	.	TGTGCCAGCAGTTTAGGGGGGAATAATTCACCCCTCCACTTT	CASSLGGNNSPLHF
TRBV5-1	TRBJ1-1	.	.	TGCGCCAGCAGCTTGGGCGCGAGCACCCTAACTGAAGCTTTCTTT	CASSLGASTLTEAFF
TRBV7-9	TRBJ2-3	.	.	TGTGCCAGCGACTTTTTAGGGAGGGGGATCGATACGCAGTATTTT	CASDFLGRGIDTQYF
TRBV28	TRBJ2-2	.	.	TGTGCCAGCAGCCTAAGGACAGCCCTGAGAACCGGGGAGCTGTTTTTT	CASSLRTALRTGELFF
TRBV4-1	TRBJ2-7	.	few	TGCGCCAGCAGCCAAGTCCACAGGGTAAAGGACGAGCAGTACTTC	CASSQVHRVKDEQYF
TRBV7-9	TRBJ2-5	TRBD1	few	TGTGCCAGCAGCCCCAACAGGGGAATCAGGGAGACCCAGTACTTC	CASSPNRGIRETQYF
TRBV5-4	TRBJ1-4	TRBD1	.	TGTGCCAGCAGCCAACAGGGGGCGATCGAAAAACTGTTTTTT	CASSQQGAIEKLFF
TRBV7-9	TRBJ2-1	.	.	TGTGCCAGCAGCTTATATTTACTCGAGAGCTCCTACAATGAGCAGTTCTTC	CASSLYLLESSYNEQFF
TRBV5-6	TRBJ2-3	.	.	TGTGCCAGCAGCGACTTCCGGTGGGGCGAAGGGACGCAGTATTTT	CASSDFRWGEGTQYF
TRBV6-6	TRBJ1-2	TRBD1	.	TGTGCCAGCAGTTACGGACAGGGTCGAGACTATGGCTACACCTTC	CASSYGQGRDYGYTF
TRBV9	TRBJ2-7	TRBD1	.	TGTGCCAGCAGCGTAGAAGTGACAGGGTTTTTGGAGCAGTACTTC	CASSVEVTGFLEQYF
TRBV14	TRBJ2-3	.	once	TGTGCCAGCAGCCTACTATCGACCGGAGCAGATACGCAGTATTTT	CASSLLSTGADTQYF
TRBV28	TRBJ1-5	.	few	TGTGCCAGCAGCCTCAGGGGTGGTCAGCCCCAGCATTTT	CASSLRGGQPQHF
TRBV7-9	TRBJ2-2	TRBD2	few	TGTGCCAGCAAAAGAGCGGGAGGGACCGGGGAGCTGTTTTTT	CASKRAGGTGELFF
TRBV6-1	TRBJ1-6	.	.	TGTGCCACCCTGTGGGGGGGTAATAATTCACCCCTCCACTTT	CATLWGGNNSPLHF
TRBV6-5	TRBJ2-3	.	.	TGTGCCAGCAGCTCCGGCGGGTTTGGCACAGATACGCAGTATTTT	CASSSGGFGTDTQYF
TRBV5-1	TRBJ2-2	.	.	TGCGCCAGCAGCTTGGACAGTTACACCGGGGAGCTGTTTTTT	CASSLDSYTGELFF
TRBV5-4	TRBJ2-7	.	few	TGTGCCAGCAGCTTTGGGCTCTCCTACGAGCAGTACTTC	CASSFGLSYEQYF
TRBV5-4	TRBJ2-7	TRBD1	.	TGTGCCAGCAGCCCGGCCAGGGGACAGGGGGCGTCCGACGAGCAGTACTTC	CASSPARGQGASDEQYF
TRBV5-1	TRBJ2-1	TRBD1	.	TGCGCCAGCAACCACAGGGGGCAGTGGGAGCAGTTCTTC	CASNHRGQWEQFF
TRBV18	TRBJ2-2	.	.	TGTGCCAGCTCACCGAGAGGACAACGGAACACCGGGGAGCTGTTTTTT	CASSPRGQRNTGELFF
TRBV7-3	TRBJ2-6	.	.	TGTGCCAGCAGCTTAAATGGGCCGAGCTCTGGGGCCAACGTCCTGACTTTC	CASSLNGPSSGANVLTF
TRBV9	TRBJ1-1	.	.	TGTGCCAGCAGCGGAAAAGGGGTTAACACTGAAGCTTTCTTT	CASSGKGVNTEAFF
TRBV19	TRBJ1-2	.	.	TGTGCCAGTTCGCTGGGGGGGGATAACTATGGCTACACCTTC	CASSLGGDNYGYTF
TRBV6-6	TRBJ2-7	TRBD1	.	TGTGCCAGCAGTTCAGGGGGCAGCGAGCAGTACTTC	CASSSGGSEQYF
TRBV18	TRBJ1-1	TRBD1	.	TGTGCCAGCTCACCGACAGGGGGTTTGGACACTGAAGCTTTCTTT	CASSPTGGLDTEAFF